These T cell receptor beta chains were read from a single sample in a study of technical replicates of blood from a few donors. The data were produced by immunoSEQ multiplex PCR, yet TCRdb's version contains in-frame clones alone and is incomplete. Here the sample spans over 10,000 clones, roughly 94% being singletons. Sequenced material: PBMCs. Receptors were obtained from a human donor in good health. CDR3s include the opening cysteine and the closing phenylalanine or tryptophan. Each record gives: D gene, CDR3 length, V gene, J gene, clone size, CDR3 DNA, CDR3 protein. A D gene is named only where the DNA matches it firmly. Size is stated for part of the rows, as once, few or many counts, or as a class when the clone is expanded.

D: TRBD1; length: 14; V: TRBV10-3; J: TRBJ1-1; size: once; DNA: TGTGCCATCAGGAATGACAGGGATTCGGCTGAAGCTTTCTTT; CDR3: CAIRNDRDSAEAFF
D: -; length: 15; V: TRBV6-1; J: TRBJ1-1; size: -; DNA: TGTGCCAGCAGTGAACTATACGGGAGGGAGACTGAAGCTTTCTTT; CDR3: CASSELYGRETEAFF
D: -; length: 19; V: TRBV4-1; J: TRBJ2-7; size: -; DNA: TGCGCCAGCAGCCAAGATGGCCCTACAACAGGGGAGGTGCTTTACGAGCAGTACTTC; CDR3: CASSQDGPTTGEVLYEQYF
D: TRBD2; length: 14; V: TRBV6-5; J: TRBJ2-1; size: -; DNA: TGTGCCAGCAGTTCCGGGACTATGAGCTCCAGGCAGTTCTTC; CDR3: CASSSGTMSSRQFF
D: TRBD1; length: 13; V: TRBV30; J: TRBJ2-7; size: -; DNA: TGTGCCTGGAGTTTCGGGACAGACTACGAGCAGTACTTC; CDR3: CAWSFGTDYEQYF
D: -; length: 13; V: TRBV2; J: TRBJ2-5; size: -; DNA: TGTGCTATGGGGACTGCCGGGCAAGAGACCCAGTACTTC; CDR3: CAMGTAGQETQYF
D: -; length: 11; V: TRBV21-1; J: TRBJ2-1; size: -; DNA: TGTGCCAGCAGCGGAGCTGATGAGCAGTTCTTC; CDR3: CASSGADEQFF
D: -; length: 18; V: TRBV5-1; J: TRBJ2-6; size: -; DNA: TGCGCCAGCAGCTTGGTTCTTGCGGAAACACCTGGGGCCAACGTCCTGACTTTC; CDR3: CASSLVLAETPGANVLTF
D: TRBD1; length: 15; V: TRBV11-2; J: TRBJ1-1; size: -; DNA: TGTGCCAGCAGCTTATTTAGGCAGGGGGCGGCTGAAGCTTTCTTT; CDR3: CASSLFRQGAAEAFF
D: -; length: 16; V: TRBV7-9; J: TRBJ2-7; size: -; DNA: TGTGCCAGCAGCCCCCCGGTGGGGGGGCGCATGAACGAGCAGTACTTC; CDR3: CASSPPVGGRMNEQYF
D: -; length: 15; V: TRBV7-9; J: TRBJ2-1; size: -; DNA: TGTGCCAGCAGCTTTTTAACTTCACCATACAATGAGCAGTTCTTC; CDR3: CASSFLTSPYNEQFF
D: -; length: 13; V: TRBV28; J: TRBJ2-3; size: -; DNA: TGTGCCAGCAGTTCCGACTACACAGATACGCAGTATTTT; CDR3: CASSSDYTDTQYF
D: -; length: 15; V: TRBV5-4; J: TRBJ2-7; size: -; DNA: TGTGCCAGCAGCTTGGAAGGTAGCGGTCCCTACGAGCAGTACTTC; CDR3: CASSLEGSGPYEQYF
D: TRBD2; length: 15; V: TRBV11-2; J: TRBJ2-7; size: -; DNA: TGTGCCAGCAGCGCCACCAGCGGGAGTAGCTACGAGCAGTACTTC; CDR3: CASSATSGSSYEQYF
D: -; length: 17; V: TRBV19; J: TRBJ2-3; size: once; DNA: TGTGCCAGTAGCGATCAATCCGGGGGGCTTATCACAGATACGCAGTATTTT; CDR3: CASSDQSGGLITDTQYF
D: TRBD1; length: 13; V: TRBV19; J: TRBJ1-5; size: -; DNA: TGTGCCAGTCGACAGGGTGTAGTTCAGCCCCAGCATTTT; CDR3: CASRQGVVQPQHF
D: TRBD1; length: 16; V: TRBV28; J: TRBJ1-2; size: -; DNA: TGTGCCAGCAGTGGACAGGGGGTGGTTTCGAACTATGGCTACACCTTC; CDR3: CASSGQGVVSNYGYTF
D: TRBD2; length: 13; V: TRBV11-2; J: TRBJ2-7; size: -; DNA: TGTGCCGGTGGACTAGCGGCCTCCTACGAGCAGTACTTC; CDR3: CAGGLAASYEQYF
D: -; length: 13; V: TRBV18; J: TRBJ1-2; size: -; DNA: TGTGCCAGCTCCCGGGACACCGGCTATGGCTACACCTTC; CDR3: CASSRDTGYGYTF
D: TRBD1; length: 14; V: TRBV6-1; J: TRBJ2-3; size: -; DNA: TGTGCCAGCAGTGACAACAGGGGGACAGATACGCAGTATTTT; CDR3: CASSDNRGTDTQYF
D: TRBD2; length: 18; V: TRBV11-3; J: TRBJ2-5; size: -; DNA: TGTGCCAGCAGCCGAACCCTCGGACTAGCGGGAGTAGCCGAGACCCAGTACTTC; CDR3: CASSRTLGLAGVAETQYF
D: -; length: 15; V: TRBV27; J: TRBJ2-1; size: -; DNA: TGTGCCAGCAGTTTTGGAGACAGCTCCTACAATGAGCAGTTCTTC; CDR3: CASSFGDSSYNEQFF
D: TRBD2; length: 13; V: TRBV25-1; J: TRBJ2-7; size: once; DNA: TGTGCCAGCATCGGGGAGGGTACCTACGAGCAGTACTTC; CDR3: CASIGEGTYEQYF
D: TRBD1; length: 18; V: TRBV28; J: TRBJ2-4; size: -; DNA: TGTGCCAGCAGTTTTGGGACAGGGGCGATAGTAGCCAAAAACATTCAGTACTTC; CDR3: CASSFGTGAIVAKNIQYF
D: -; length: 15; V: TRBV5-1; J: TRBJ1-1; size: -; DNA: TGCGCCAGCAGCTTGGACGGGCCCGGGAGTACTGAAGCTTTCTTT; CDR3: CASSLDGPGSTEAFF
D: -; length: 13; V: TRBV5-4; J: TRBJ2-5; size: once; DNA: TGTGCCAGCAGCTTACCGGGGGTGGAGACCCAGTACTTC; CDR3: CASSLPGVETQYF
D: TRBD1; length: 15; V: TRBV6-1; J: TRBJ1-2; size: -; DNA: TGTGCCAGCAGGGCCTGGGACAGGGGGCAAGATGGCTACACCTTC; CDR3: CASRAWDRGQDGYTF
D: TRBD1; length: 15; V: TRBV6-4; J: TRBJ2-1; size: -; DNA: TGTGCCAGCAGTGACTCGATGACAGGGGGTAATGAGCAGTTCTTC; CDR3: CASSDSMTGGNEQFF
D: -; length: 15; V: TRBV11-2; J: TRBJ2-3; size: -; DNA: TGTGCCAGCAGCTCCGCCCCGATAGCCGCCGATACGCAGTATTTT; CDR3: CASSSAPIAADTQYF
D: -; length: 14; V: TRBV27; J: TRBJ1-5; size: -; DNA: TGTGCCAGCAGTTTATGGAGCGATAATCAGCCCCAGCATTTT; CDR3: CASSLWSDNQPQHF
D: TRBD2; length: 14; V: TRBV6-6; J: TRBJ2-7; size: -; DNA: TGTGCCAGCAGGAGACTAGCGGGAGGATACGAGCAGTACTTC; CDR3: CASRRLAGGYEQYF
D: TRBD1; length: 16; V: TRBV6-1; J: TRBJ2-4; size: -; DNA: TGTGCCAGCAGTGCGGGACAGGGGGGAGCCAAAAACATTCAGTACTTC; CDR3: CASSAGQGGAKNIQYF
D: TRBD1; length: 16; V: TRBV11-3; J: TRBJ2-1; size: -; DNA: TGTGCCAGCAGCCCTAATTACGGGACAGGGAACAATGAGCAGTTCTTC; CDR3: CASSPNYGTGNNEQFF
D: -; length: 16; V: TRBV6-1; J: TRBJ2-7; size: once; DNA: TGTGCCAGCAGTGAATTGGCGGAGGGTAATCCATACGAGCAGTACTTC; CDR3: CASSELAEGNPYEQYF
D: -; length: 14; V: TRBV6-5; J: TRBJ1-1; size: -; DNA: TGTGCCAGCAGCCGGTTGGGGGGAAACACTGAAGCTTTCTTT; CDR3: CASSRLGGNTEAFF
D: TRBD2; length: 19; V: TRBV27; J: TRBJ2-7; size: once; DNA: TGTGCCAGCACCCTAGTAGGAACAGGGCGAGCGGGAGGCTCCTACGAGCAGTACTTC; CDR3: CASTLVGTGRAGGSYEQYF
D: -; length: 15; V: TRBV7-2; J: TRBJ2-1; size: -; DNA: TGTGCCAGCAGCTTAGCGACTAGTAGCTACAATGAGCAGTTCTTC; CDR3: CASSLATSSYNEQFF
D: TRBD1; length: 15; V: TRBV27; J: TRBJ1-4; size: -; DNA: TGTGCCAGCAGTCTTACGGGACAGGGGATTCAAAAACTGTTTTTT; CDR3: CASSLTGQGIQKLFF
D: TRBD2; length: 15; V: TRBV4-2; J: TRBJ2-2; size: -; DNA: TGTGCCAGCAGCCAAGGTCTAGCGGACACCGGGGAGCTGTTTTTT; CDR3: CASSQGLADTGELFF
D: -; length: 14; V: TRBV5-1; J: TRBJ2-7; size: -; DNA: TGCGCCAGCAGCCGTGGGGGCGACTCCTACGAGCAGTACTTC; CDR3: CASSRGGDSYEQYF
D: TRBD1; length: 16; V: TRBV4-2; J: TRBJ2-4; size: -; DNA: TGTGCCAGCAGCCCCGGGACAGGGGGAACCAAAAACATTCAGTACTTC; CDR3: CASSPGTGGTKNIQYF